This entry describes one T cell receptor beta chain. This sample stems from a study of blood T cell repertoires in COVID-19. Across the study: Samples came from the United States, Italy and Spain, spanning acute and convalescent COVID-19. The analysed material was cDNA or gDNA that came from T cells, B-cell-depleted T cells, or PBMCs.

Losses at the gene ends were 3 bases for V and 0 bases for J; bases not matched to a gene: 13. CDR3 size: 18 residues. Per the original data handling: From reference gene primer amplification, estimates of nucleated cell counts were derived. The assay was immunoSEQ multiplex PCR, and TCRdb's table has in-frame clones only and misses some. Clone size and the V and J calls come from that table; the DNA yielded D and trimming. The repertoire holds 110,000 to 150,000 clones, with approximately 80% as singletons. V and J are TRBV23-1 and TRBJ1-1; 7 bases map to TRBD1. TRBV23-1 is identified as an open reading frame with a role that is uncertain. The clonotype originates from a woman aged 45-65 years with acute or convalescent COVID-19. The sequencing input was peripheral blood. The CDR3 nucleotides read TGCGCCAGCAGTCAGCCAGACAGGGATGCAGTAGTGAACACTGAAGCTTTCTTT. Amino acid sequence: CASSQPDRDAVVNTEAFF.